Each of the 27 T cell receptor beta chains below was sequenced from the same sample in a study of vaccination and CD4 T cells after COVID-19. The time point was: late sampling 161 to 241 days after vaccination in a few convalescent patients. TCRdb reprocessed the PCR reads with MiXCR, giving one entry per CDR3 protein. The sample consists of some 28,000 distinct CDR3 sequences, roughly 50% of them appearing once. Here the sequenced sample was CD4+ T cells from blood, taken about 7 months after SARS-CoV-2 vaccination. These receptors were taken from a human donor who had recovered from COVID-19.

This clonotype was observed a handful of times. J is TRBJ2-1 and V is TRBV27; D might be TRBD2 (5 bases). Per the germline V gene, CDR1 is MNHEY and CDR2 is SMNVEV (reference sequence). V lost 2 bases to trimming and J lost 3 bases, with 11 bases between them. The CDR3 totals 15 residues. CDR3 loop: CASSLRQDFYNEQFF. The CDR3 bases are TGTGCCAGCAGTTTAAGGCAGGACTTCTACAATGAGCAGTTCTTC.

The rearrangement uses TRBV15 and TRBJ2-1, with 8 bases lining up with TRBD1. The CDR3 extends over 17 amino acids. Germline CDR1 and CDR2: LNHNV and YYDKDF (reference sequence). The V segment lost 0 bases and the J segment 12 bases; nucleotides outside the gene matches: 16. The CDR3 nucleotides read TGTGCCACCAGCAGAGATCTTGTGACAGGGGAGTTCGCGTTGCAGTTCTTC. It is translated as CATSRDLVTGEFALQFF.

This rearrangement joins TRBV20-1 to TRBJ2-1; tentative D call: TRBD2 (6 bases). Looked up from germline, CDR1 is DFQATT and CDR2 is SNEGSKA (reference sequence). This CDR3 is 15 amino acids long. The V and J ends lost 0 bases and 8 bases respectively, with 17 bases between them. The CDR3 region is CSARERDPTKDEQFF. For the CDR3, the DNA is TGCAGTGCTAGAGAGCGGGATCCCACTAAAGATGAGCAGTTCTTC.

By frequency in the sample, this clonotype is medium-sized. CDR3 residues: CASQGLYEQYF. DNA of the CDR3: TGTGCCAGCCAGGGTCTCTACGAGCAGTACTTC. V gene TRBV5-8 combines with J gene TRBJ2-7, with TRBD1 as a possible D gene (5 bases). CDR1 and CDR2 from the germline V gene are SGHTS and YDEGEE. Trimming removed 7 bases at V and 3 bases at J, with 8 bases between. The CDR3 spans 11 residues.

The gene calls are TRBV6-1 and TRBJ1-1; the D gene is possibly TRBD1 (5 bases). CDR1 is MNHNS, CDR2 SASEGT, per germline. The CDR3 has 13 amino acids. V lost 5 bases and J 4 bases, leaving 11 bases between the germline ends. CDR3 DNA: TGTGCCAGCAGTACAGGAAGCTTCACTGAAGCTTTCTTT. Translation: CASSTGSFTEAFF.

This clonotype came up a few times. The chain uses TRBV28 and TRBJ2-2, with 10 positions matching TRBD1. V shed 4 bases, J shed 3 bases, and the junction held 2 bases outside the gene matches. Germline V gives CDR1 MDHEN, CDR2 SYDVKM. The CDR3 totals 15 residues. CDR3 sequence: CASSSGTGDTGELFF. The CDR3 region has the DNA TGTGCCAGCAGTTCGGGGACAGGGGACACCGGGGAGCTGTTTTTT.

In its sample, this clonotype was seen a few times. Here the CDR3 reads CASSELDGMETQYF. In nucleotides, the CDR3 is TGTGCCAGCAGTGAATTGGACGGAATGGAGACCCAGTACTTC. The chain has TRBV6-1 and TRBJ2-5, with D unresolved. The V end lost 2 bases, the J end lost 5 bases, and 12 bases lay between the germline ends. From germline, CDR1 is MNHNS and CDR2 SASEGT. The CDR3 length is 14 residues.

By share, this clonotype ranks as medium-sized. This chain connects TRBV20-1 to TRBJ1-1; 8 nucleotides line up with TRBD1. Germline-derived CDR1 and CDR2 are DFQATT and SNEGSKA (reference sequence). V trimming: 6 bases; J trimming: 1 base; junction bases outside the gene matches: 10. The CDR3 loop spans 15 amino acids. The CDR3 region has the DNA TGCAGTGCATCCGGACAGGGAGCGGGGAACACTGAAGCTTTCTTT. Its translation: CSASGQGAGNTEAFF.

The chain carries TRBV6-1 and TRBJ2-1; 8 nucleotides agree with TRBD1. Germline V lookup: CDR1 MNHNS, CDR2 SASEGT. V shed 6 bases, J shed 16 bases, and the junction held 11 bases outside the gene matches. CDR3 length: 12 residues. The DNA for the CDR3 is TGTGCCAGCAGACCTGACAGGGGAATTCTATTCTTC. Translated, it gives CASRPDRGILFF.

This clonotype was seen more than once but under ten times. The chain employs TRBV20-1 and TRBJ2-3; 12 bases agree with TRBD2. Germline CDR1 DFQATT, CDR2 SNEGSKA (reference sequence). The CDR3 totals 18 residues. Trimming took 6 bases from V and 0 from J; bases not matched to a gene: 13. CDR3 protein: CSAEQPLAGGKSTDTQYF. CDR3 DNA sequence: TGCAGTGCGGAGCAGCCCCTAGCGGGAGGGAAAAGCACAGATACGCAGTATTTT.

The chain is built from TRBV7-8 and TRBJ2-1; 7 bases are shared with TRBD2. The CDR3 is 15 amino acids. With 2 bases clipped from V and 5 bases from J, the junction kept 6 bases outside the gene matches. Looked up from germline, CDR1 is SGHVS and CDR2 is FQNEAQ. CDR3: CASSLYPSGNNEQFF. CDR3 DNA sequence: TGTGCCAGCAGCTTATACCCTAGCGGAAACAATGAGCAGTTCTTC.

CDR3 sequence: CATDPDSKETQYF. Written as DNA, the CDR3 is TGTGCCACGGACCCCGACTCCAAAGAGACCCAGTACTTC. The chain uses TRBV2 and TRBJ2-5; the D is unclear. This CDR3 is 13 amino acids long. Germline-derived CDR1 and CDR2 are SNHLY and FYNNEI. Trimming took off 10 bases at V and 3 bases at J, with 15 bases between the two ends. Full variable domain (missing parts from reference TRBV2 and TRBJ2-5): EPEVTQTPSHQVTQMGQEVILRCVPISNHLYFYWYRQILGQKVEFLVSFYNNEISEKSEIFDDQFSVERPDGSNFTLKIRSTKLEDSAMYFCATDPDSKETQYFGPGTRLLVL.

This clonotype was detected only a few times. This chain links TRBV7-2 with TRBJ1-1; unclear D gene. The CDR3 has 15 residues. Germline V gene data show CDR1 as SGHTA and CDR2 as FQGNSA. Trimming cost V 1 base and J 0 bases, with 9 bases left between them. This chain's CDR3 is CASSLGGLLNTEAFF. DNA of the CDR3: TGTGCCAGCAGCTTAGGGGGTTTACTGAACACTGAAGCTTTCTTT. Together with reference TRBV7-2 and TRBJ1-1, the CDR3 gives the full variable domain: GAGVSQSPSNKVTEKGKDVELRCDPISGHTALYWYRQSLGQGLEFLIYFQGNSAPDKSGLPSDRFSAERTGGSVSTLTIQRTQQEDSAVYLCASSLGGLLNTEAFFGQGTRLTVV.

V and J are TRBV7-6 and TRBJ2-1; 9 bases map to TRBD2. The length of the CDR3 is 16 residues. The ends lost 5 bases at V and 0 bases at J; junction bases unmatched: 5. Germline assignment: CDR1 SGHVS and CDR2 FNYEAQ. As DNA, the CDR3 is TGTGCCAGCAGCCCCTTTAGCGGGAGCTCCTACAATGAGCAGTTCTTC. Amino acid sequence: CASSPFSGSSYNEQFF.

The chain couples TRBV6-1 to TRBJ1-5; 7 bases agree with TRBD1. From germline, CDR1 is MNHNS and CDR2 SASEGT. The CDR3 is made up of 14 amino acids. V shed 6 bases, J shed 4 bases, and the junction held 6 bases outside the gene matches. The CDR3 DNA follows: TGTGCCAGCAGGACCGGGACAGCTAATCAGCCCCAGCATTTT. Encoded protein: CASRTGTANQPQHF.

V is TRBV20-1 and J is TRBJ2-7; D is ambiguous. Trimming removed 6 bases from V and 0 bases from J, with 9 bases in between. Germline V lookup: CDR1 DFQATT, CDR2 SNEGSKA (reference sequence). The CDR3 extends over 12 amino acids. The CDR3 region is CSAGKYSYEQYF. The CDR3 DNA follows: TGCAGTGCAGGGAAGTACTCCTACGAGCAGTACTTC.

In its sample, this clonotype was seen once. The gene calls are TRBV5-1 and TRBJ2-5; D might be TRBD1 or TRBD2, each matching 5 bases. Germline CDR1 and CDR2: SGHRS and YFSETQ. V gave up 0 bases and J gave up 5 bases, with 11 bases separating them. The CDR3 runs 14 residues. The CDR3 region is CASSLAGGEETQYF. CDR3 nucleotides: TGCGCCAGCAGCTTGGCTGGGGGTGAGGAGACCCAGTACTTC. Complete variable domain (other parts from reference TRBV5-1 and TRBJ2-5): KAGVTQTPRYLIKTRGQQVTLSCSPISGHRSVSWYQQTPGQGLQFLFEYFSETQRNKGNFPGRFSGRQFSNSRSEMNVSTLELGDSALYLCASSLAGGEETQYFGPGTRLLVL.

This rearrangement joins TRBV6-1 to TRBJ2-7, with 8 nucleotides matching TRBD2. Germline CDR1 reads MNHNS; CDR2 reads SASEGT. The CDR3 spans 14 residues. The V segment lost 10 bases and the J segment 6 bases; nucleotides outside the gene matches: 14. CDR3 bases: TGTGCCACCCGGACTAGCCCAGGAGGGCGCGAGCAGTACTTC. This codes for CATRTSPGGREQYF.

This clonotype showed up just a few times. This chain links TRBV20-1 with TRBJ2-3; 8 bases fit TRBD2. The CDR3 has 16 amino acids. Germline V CDR1 and CDR2: DFQATT, SNEGSKA (reference sequence). Trimming took 0 bases from V and 2 from J; bases not matched to a gene: 7. The CDR3 spells CSARDLAGGHTDTQYF. The DNA of the CDR3 is TGCAGTGCTAGAGATCTGGCGGGAGGCCACACAGATACGCAGTATTTT.

The chain employs TRBV7-2 and TRBJ1-5; 7 positions agree with TRBD1. V was pared by 4 bases and J by 3 bases, with 9 bases of the junction left unmatched. Germline V lookup: CDR1 SGHTA, CDR2 FQGNSA. The CDR3 has 16 residues. This chain's CDR3 is CASSWYLQGINQPQHF. The CDR3, as DNA: TGTGCCAGCAGCTGGTACCTACAGGGGATCAATCAGCCCCAGCATTTT.

This chain links TRBV20-1 with TRBJ1-1; a possible D gene is TRBD1 (6 bases). The CDR3 spans 14 residues. Germline loops: CDR1 DFQATT, CDR2 SNEGSKA (reference sequence). The germline V and J ends were trimmed by 2 bases and 4 bases, with 14 bases remaining between them. The CDR3: CSARQSTGLTEAFF. The CDR3 DNA is TGCAGTGCTAGACAATCCACAGGGCTCACTGAAGCTTTCTTT.

The rearrangement links TRBV2 to TRBJ1-5; D unclear. Germline values: CDR1 SNHLY, CDR2 FYNNEI. V was cut by 2 bases and J by 2 bases, with 7 bases left in between. This CDR3 has 14 residues. CDR3 bases: TGTGCCAGCAGTGAAAGGCAGGGCAATCAGCCCCAGCATTTT. Translated, it gives CASSERQGNQPQHF. The full variable domain, completed using reference TRBV2 and TRBJ1-5, is EPEVTQTPSHQVTQMGQEVILRCVPISNHLYFYWYRQILGQKVEFLVSFYNNEISEKSEIFDDQFSVERPDGSNFTLKIRSTKLEDSAMYFCASSERQGNQPQHFGDGTRLSIL.

The chain uses TRBV27 and TRBJ2-1; TRBD2 agrees at 8 bases. The germline V gene has CDR1 MNHEY and CDR2 SMNVEV (reference sequence). The CDR3 is made up of 15 amino acids. Trimming took 2 bases from V and 10 from J; bases not matched to a gene: 10. In DNA form, the CDR3 reads TGTGCCAGCAGTTTAAAGCGGGAGCCGCACGGGGAGCAGTTCTTC. It specifies CASSLKREPHGEQFF.

The rearrangement links TRBV23-1 to TRBJ2-2, with a tentative D call TRBD1 (5 bases). TRBV23-1 is classed as an ORF, of uncertain function. The germline V and J ends were trimmed by 2 bases and 9 bases, with 10 bases remaining between them. The length of the CDR3 is 13 residues. In DNA form, the CDR3 reads TGCGCCAGCAGTCAACTCCAGGGCAGGGAGCTGTTTTTT. Translated: CASSQLQGRELFF.

The rearrangement joins TRBV7-9 to TRBJ2-1; the D call may be TRBD1 or TRBD2 (6 bases each). V was trimmed by 0 bases and J by 3 bases, leaving 12 bases between them. The germline V gene encodes CDR1 SEHNR and CDR2 FQNEAQ (reference sequence). CDR3 size: 16 residues. The CDR3 DNA follows: TGTGCCAGCAGCTTAGCTGGGGGGCCGTTCTACAATGAGCAGTTCTTC. Translation: CASSLAGGPFYNEQFF. Filled out from reference TRBV7-9 and TRBJ2-1, the complete variable domain reads DTGVSQNPRHKITKRGQNVTFRCDPISEHNRLYWYRQTLGQGPEFLTYFQNEAQLEKSRLLSDRFSAERPKGSFSTLEIQRTEQGDSAMYLCASSLAGGPFYNEQFFGPGTRLTVL.

The genes are TRBV7-9 and TRBJ2-1, with 10 bases lining up with TRBD1. Germline trimming cut 1 base from V and 6 bases from J; bases unmatched to any gene: 6. CDR1 and CDR2 from the germline V gene are SEHNR and FQNEAQ (reference sequence). The CDR3 covers 16 residues. CDR3 coding DNA: TGTGCCAGCAGCTTAGAGACAGGGGGCCCTCTCAATGAGCAGTTCTTC. Translated: CASSLETGGPLNEQFF. Supplemented by reference TRBV7-9 and TRBJ2-1, the full variable domain reads DTGVSQNPRHKITKRGQNVTFRCDPISEHNRLYWYRQTLGQGPEFLTYFQNEAQLEKSRLLSDRFSAERPKGSFSTLEIQRTEQGDSAMYLCASSLETGGPLNEQFFGPGTRLTVL.

The chain carries TRBV6-2 or TRBV6-3 and TRBJ1-1; no clear D gene. Germline V CDR1 and CDR2: MNHEY, SVGEGT. The CDR3 runs 11 residues. With 2 bases removed from V and 11 bases from J, the gap between germline ends came to 9 bases. In DNA form, the CDR3 reads TGTGCCAGCAGTTACGGATATGGGGCTTTCTTT. Its translation is CASSYGYGAFF.